Shown below are 6 T cell receptor beta chains from a single sample sequenced in a study of neurological immune-mediated disorders. In TCRdb, the 5' RACE reads were re-called with MiXCR into one record per CDR3 protein. The table lists about 71,000 distinct CDR3 sequences, less than 5.5% of them singletons. The sample taken for sequencing was PBMCs. These receptors were obtained from a man aged 30 to 39 with multiple sclerosis.

This clonotype was seen ten or more times. The rearrangement links TRBV3-1 to TRBJ1-5; weak D call: TRBD1 (5 bases). Trimming pared 4 bases from V and 1 base from J, leaving 11 bases between. Germline assignment: CDR1 LGHDT and CDR2 YNNKEL (reference sequence). This CDR3 region has 15 residues. The CDR3 DNA is TGTGCCAGCAGCCTCGGATGGGGCAGCAATCAGCCCCAGCATTTT. Amino acid sequence: CASSLGWGSNQPQHF. The full variable domain, its missing parts supplied by reference TRBV3-1 and TRBJ1-5, is DTAVSQTPKYLVTQMGNDKSIKCEQNLGHDTMYWYKQDSKKFLKIMFSYNNKELIINETVPNRFSPKSPDKAHLNLHINSLELGDSAVYFCASSLGWGSNQPQHFGDGTRLSIL.

This clonotype was observed at least ten times. This rearrangement joins TRBV5-1 to TRBJ2-1, with D uncertain. This CDR3 has 15 residues. The germline CDR1 and CDR2 sequences are SGHRS and YFSETQ. Trimming removed 1 base from V and 8 bases from J, with 16 bases in between. The CDR3 coding sequence is TGCGCCAGCAGCTTGTTGGGCTTGAGGCCCGATGAGCAGTTCTTC. Translated: CASSLLGLRPDEQFF.

There are many counts of this clonotype. The chain employs TRBV15 and TRBJ2-1; D not resolved. The length of the CDR3 is 15 residues. V was clipped by 1 base and J by 4 bases, with 11 bases between them. Per germline, CDR1 LNHNV and CDR2 YYDKDF (reference sequence). CDR3 nucleotides: TGTGCCACCAGCAGAGCAGCTTGCCCTTACAATGAGCAGTTCTTC. Translated, it gives CATSRAACPYNEQFF.

In its sample, this clonotype was seen many times. The DNA for the CDR3 is TGCAGTGCTAGAGATCTCACAGGGTACACTGAAGCTTTCTTT. The encoded protein is CSARDLTGYTEAFF. The chain couples TRBV20-1 to TRBJ1-1; D is perhaps TRBD1 (6 bases). From germline, CDR1 is DFQATT and CDR2 SNEGSKA (reference sequence). The CDR3 is 14 amino acids. Between the trimmed V and J ends, which lost 0 bases and 3 bases, there was a span of 11 bases.

This clonotype was recorded many times. The chain carries TRBV5-5 and TRBJ1-5; D unclear. CDR3 length equals 13 residues. The V gene lost 0 bases and the J gene lost 5 bases, with 6 bases spanning the gap. Per germline, CDR1 SGHKS and CDR2 YYEKEE (reference sequence). CDR3 protein: CASSLDPDQPQHF. CDR3 nucleotides: TGTGCCAGCAGCTTGGACCCCGATCAGCCCCAGCATTTT.

The gene calls are TRBV20-1 and TRBJ1-1; no firm D call. The V and J ends lost 1 base and 6 bases respectively, with 12 bases between them. This CDR3 is built from 13 residues. In germline, CDR1 is DFQATT, CDR2 SNEGSKA (reference sequence). The CDR3 DNA sequence: TGCAGTGCTAGAGGATGGGGATCCCCTGAAGCTTTCTTT. It encodes CSARGWGSPEAFF.